Listed below are T cell receptor beta chains from one sample, sequenced in a study of blood T cell repertoires in COVID-19. Clones were sequenced by immunoSEQ multiplex PCR, and TCRdb holds only the in-frame ones, with some missing. The sample has nearly 350,000 clones; roughly 87% are singletons. What was sequenced was PBMCs or T cells enriched from blood (not recorded which). These receptors all stem from a woman aged 30 to 39 who had recovered from COVID-19. Both conserved end residues are part of each CDR3. A D gene is named only where the DNA matches it firmly. Part of the rows lack a size; the others show once, few, many or a class for expanded clones.

. | . | TRBJ1-1 | TRBV10-1 | CASSESGTTEAFF | TGCGCCAGCAGTGAGTCGGGGACAACTGAAGCTTTCTTT
. | . | TRBJ2-7 | TRBV7-9 | CASSFPRDTYEQYF | TGTGCCAGCAGCTTTCCCCGGGACACCTACGAGCAGTACTTC
. | few | TRBJ1-6 | TRBV19 | CASIPGSRNSPLHF | TGTGCCAGTATCCCGGGGAGTCGTAATTCACCCCTCCACTTT
TRBD1 | . | TRBJ2-7 | TRBV18 | CASSPGQGARYEQYF | TGTGCCAGCTCGCCTGGACAGGGGGCTCGGTACGAGCAGTACTTC
. | . | TRBJ1-4 | TRBV27 | CASTRTGNLNEKLFF | TGTGCCAGCACCCGAACAGGGAACCTTAATGAAAAACTGTTTTTT
TRBD1 | . | TRBJ1-3 | TRBV10-3 | CAISGTGGGDTIYF | TGTGCCATCAGCGGGACAGGGGGCGGAGACACCATATATTTT
. | once | TRBJ1-4 | TRBV28 | CASSLYRVRTSTNEKLFF | TGTGCCAGCAGTTTGTACCGGGTCAGAACCTCAACTAATGAAAAACTGTTTTTT
TRBD1 | . | TRBJ1-5 | TRBV18 | CASSPGQGDQPQHF | TGTGCCAGCTCACCTGGACAGGGTGATCAGCCCCAGCATTTT
TRBD1 | . | TRBJ1-4 | TRBV11-2 | CASSLGRQGTNEKLFF | TGTGCCAGCAGCTTAGGCCGACAGGGAACTAATGAAAAACTGTTTTTT
TRBD1 | . | TRBJ1-6 | TRBV3-1/TRBV3-2 | CASSPNRGQDNSPLHF | TGTGCCAGCAGCCCGAACAGGGGGCAAGACAATTCACCCCTCCACTTT
TRBD2 | . | TRBJ2-1 | TRBV29-1 | CSVGLLAASYNEQFF | TGCAGCGTCGGCTTACTAGCGGCCTCCTACAATGAGCAGTTCTTC
. | . | TRBJ1-1 | TRBV12-3/TRBV12-4 | CASSLTANTEAFF | TGTGCCAGCAGCTTAACAGCGAACACTGAAGCTTTCTTT
. | . | TRBJ1-4 | TRBV28 | CASSLSSGSANEKLFF | TGTGCCAGCAGTTTATCGTCGGGGAGCGCAAATGAAAAACTGTTTTTT
. | . | TRBJ1-4 | TRBV5-4 | CASSKNRASNEKLFF | TGTGCCAGCAGCAAAAACAGGGCTTCTAATGAAAAACTGTTTTTT
TRBD1 | . | TRBJ1-1 | TRBV3-1/TRBV3-2 | CASSQDTTGEVEAFF | TGTGCCAGCAGCCAAGATACAACAGGGGAGGTTGAAGCTTTCTTT
. | . | TRBJ1-1 | TRBV28 | CASTVAGNTEAFF | TGTGCCAGCACAGTGGCTGGGAACACTGAAGCTTTCTTT
TRBD1 | . | TRBJ1-2 | TRBV28 | CASNFQGAYGYTF | TGTGCCAGCAATTTTCAGGGGGCTTATGGCTACACCTTC
. | . | TRBJ2-2 | TRBV4-2 | CASSQEQGEIGELFF | TGTGCCAGCAGCCAGGAACAGGGAGAAATCGGGGAGCTGTTTTTT
. | few | TRBJ2-5 | TRBV6-2/TRBV6-3 | CASSYTQGETQYF | TGTGCCAGCAGTTACACACAGGGAGAGACCCAGTACTTC
TRBD1 | . | TRBJ1-2 | TRBV2 | CASSRTGDPHGYTF | TGTGCCAGCAGCAGGACAGGCGACCCGCATGGCTACACCTTC
. | . | TRBJ1-6 | TRBV28 | CASSLLGRKSLHF | TGTGCCAGCAGTTTATTGGGCCGAAAATCCCTCCACTTT
. | . | TRBJ1-2 | TRBV10-3 | CAISESTGAGARKGYTF | TGTGCCATCAGTGAGTCTACCGGGGCAGGGGCGAGGAAAGGCTACACCTTC
TRBD1 | . | TRBJ2-7 | TRBV11-3 | CASSTGTASPYEQYF | TGTGCCAGCAGCACCGGGACAGCGAGTCCCTACGAGCAGTACTTC
. | . | TRBJ1-2 | TRBV7-9 | CASSRALGPEGHGYTF | TGTGCCAGCAGTCGAGCACTGGGCCCGGAGGGACATGGCTACACCTTC
. | . | TRBJ1-5 | TRBV6-2/TRBV6-3 | CASIPGAGEYSNQPQHF | TGTGCCAGCATCCCGGGGGCAGGAGAATATAGCAATCAGCCCCAGCATTTT
TRBD1 | . | TRBJ1-6 | TRBV10-2 | CASKDRGRGSPLHF | TGCGCCAGCAAAGACAGGGGGCGCGGTTCACCCCTCCACTTT
. | . | TRBJ2-1 | TRBV29-1 | CSVKGDSYNEQFF | TGCAGCGTGAAGGGGGATTCCTACAATGAGCAGTTCTTC
. | . | TRBJ1-3 | TRBV5-1 | CASSFDSGNTIYF | TGCGCCAGCAGCTTTGACAGTGGAAACACCATATATTTT
TRBD1 | . | TRBJ2-2 | TRBV6-5 | CASRSTGGPGELFF | TGTGCCAGCAGATCGACAGGGGGCCCCGGGGAGCTGTTTTTT
. | . | TRBJ2-7 | TRBV29-1 | CSATGWGEQYF | TGCAGCGCTACAGGGTGGGGCGAGCAGTACTTC
. | . | TRBJ2-3 | TRBV29-1 | CSVGPRLRVEDTQYF | TGCAGCGTTGGGCCACGACTGAGGGTCGAGGATACGCAGTATTTT
TRBD1 | . | TRBJ1-1 | TRBV29-1 | CSVQPTGVAEAFF | TGCAGCGTGCAGCCAACAGGGGTTGCTGAAGCTTTCTTT
TRBD2 | . | TRBJ2-7 | TRBV4-3 | CASSRAGGGYEQYF | TGCGCCAGCAGCCGCGCCGGGGGAGGGTACGAGCAGTACTTC
. | once | TRBJ1-2 | TRBV28 | CASSSGTKGSGYTF | TGTGCCAGCAGTTCCGGGACAAAAGGCTCTGGCTACACCTTC
. | . | TRBJ2-3 | TRBV6-5 | CASRSPGQLPDTQYF | TGTGCCAGCAGGTCTCCGGGACAACTCCCGGATACGCAGTATTTT
TRBD1 | . | TRBJ1-2 | TRBV24-1 | CATSDRRDRGGYTF | TGTGCCACCAGTGATCGCCGGGACAGGGGCGGCTACACCTTC
TRBD2 | . | TRBJ2-5 | TRBV2 | CASSPPGGAKGTQYF | TGTGCCAGCAGCCCCCCGGGGGGGGCAAAGGGGACCCAGTACTTC
TRBD1 | . | TRBJ2-2 | TRBV24-1 | CATSDRDRETGELFF | TGTGCCACCAGTGACCGGGACAGAGAAACCGGGGAGCTGTTTTTT
TRBD1 | . | TRBJ1-2 | TRBV28 | CASGWAGTESGYGYTF | TGTGCCAGCGGATGGGCGGGGACAGAGTCAGGCTATGGCTACACCTTC
TRBD2 | . | TRBJ2-5 | TRBV7-2 | CASSPRERETQYF | TGTGCCAGCAGCCCCCGGGAGCGGGAAACCCAGTACTTC
TRBD1 | . | TRBJ1-3 | TRBV4-1 | CASSQEGQIRSGNTIYF | TGCGCCAGCAGCCAAGAGGGACAGATCCGCTCTGGAAACACCATATATTTT
. | . | TRBJ1-6 | TRBV2 | CASSDRGKGNSPLHF | TGTGCCAGCAGTGATCGGGGGAAAGGAAATTCACCCCTCCACTTT
. | . | TRBJ1-4 | TRBV20-1 | CSARDREKLFF | TGCAGTGCTAGAGATCGGGAAAAACTGTTTTTT
TRBD1 | . | TRBJ2-6 | TRBV28 | CASSSGTGSSGANVLTF | TGTGCCAGCAGTTCCGGGACAGGTAGCTCTGGGGCCAACGTCCTGACTTTC
. | few | TRBJ1-1 | TRBV29-1 | CSVEGPLNTEAFF | TGCAGCGTTGAAGGTCCATTGAACACTGAAGCTTTCTTT
TRBD1 | . | TRBJ2-5 | TRBV5-1 | CASSFQGAGETQYF | TGCGCCAGCAGCTTTCAGGGGGCGGGAGAGACCCAGTACTTC
TRBD1 | . | TRBJ2-5 | TRBV9 | CASSAALGQVQETQYF | TGTGCCAGCAGCGCCGCGTTGGGACAGGTCCAAGAGACCCAGTACTTC